One TCR beta chain is described in this entry. No antigen is known for it. These data come from a study of graft-versus-host responses after intestinal transplantation. Across the whole study: For two to three years after anti-thymocyte globulin induction, all recipients took tacrolimus and steroids. Broader study findings: Recipient marrow held GvH clones, some first seen in ileum or blood.

The CDR3 is made up of 13 amino acids. Looked up from germline, CDR1 is MNHNS and CDR2 is SASEGT. Unmatched junction bases numbered 4, after V lost 5 bases and J lost 4 bases. Clones were read by immunoSEQ multiplex PCR, and TCRdb kept only the in-frame ones, dropping some. In the table there are around 90,000 clones, roughly 90% of which are singletons. The material was unstimulated CD8+ T cells sorted from spleen or lymph node cells, obtained before transplant. The V and J genes are TRBV6-1 and TRBJ1-1; 7 bases fit TRBD1. The receptor was isolated from a human donor who was the organ donor for an intestinal transplant. The CDR3, as DNA: TGTGCCAGCAGTTTCCGACAGGGCACTGAAGCTTTCTTT. Protein: CASSFRQGTEAFF.